The T cell receptor (beta chain) described here comes from a study of blood T cell repertoires in COVID-19. Across the study: COVID-19 samples, acute and convalescent, were from the United States, Italy and Spain. PBMCs, B-cell-depleted T cells, or T cells were the source of the cDNA or gDNA that made up the material.

Per the original methods: Estimates of nucleated cell counts were drawn from the amplification of reference gene primers. The protocol was immunoSEQ multiplex PCR, while the TCRdb copy is restricted to in-frame clones and leaves out a portion. D and trimming were read from the DNA, whereas the V and J calls and clone size are those reported in that table. Among 150,000 or so clones, just under 85% were seen once, and the ten largest hold about 3%. Trimming cost V 0 bases and J 8 bases; bases outside gene matches: 7. In germline, CDR1 is SGDLS, CDR2 YYNGEE. The CDR3 runs 16 residues. Sequenced sample: peripheral blood. V is TRBV9 and J is TRBJ1-4; 10 bases map to TRBD1. The TCR originated in a woman of 80 years or more with acute or convalescent COVID-19. The DNA of the CDR3 is TGTGCCAGCAGCGTAGGTCTAGGGACAGGGGCGGAAAAACTGTTTTTT. Translation: CASSVGLGTGAEKLFF.